The TCR beta chain under discussion was sequenced for a study of cytomegalovirus exposure and HLA in healthy donors. General observations from the study: Diagnosis of cytomegalovirus status made by the classifier reportedly showed high specificity and sensitivity.

Primers included in the PCR were 60 Vbeta and 13 Jbeta primers. Clones were sequenced by immunoSEQ multiplex PCR, and TCRdb holds only the in-frame ones, with some missing. The table shows 130,000 or so clones, with 75% to 85% occurring only once. V dropped 0 bases and J dropped 4 bases, with 12 bases sitting between them. The germline V gene encodes CDR1 LNHNV and CDR2 YYDKDF (reference sequence). This CDR3 has 15 amino acids. To note about this clone: Its antigen remains unidentified.

The sample was PBMCs. The origin of this receptor is a woman aged 18-30 years in good health and CMV-seropositive. The J gene is TRBJ2-5, the V gene TRBV15; no reliable D call. Here the CDR3 DNA reads TGTGCCACCAGCAGAGATAGCAACTCGGGAGAGACCCAGTACTTC. Protein sequence: CATSRDSNSGETQYF.